This TCR beta chain was observed in a study of T cells in Graves' hyperthyroidism and ophthalmopathy (dated by TCRdb to the late 2010s). With respect to the entire study: Peripheral blood samples were taken at the time of initial diagnosis, prior to any treatment. To identify TCR V-J signatures that set the groups apart, the researchers used a discovery cohort of 100 patients, made up of some 41 with Graves' ophthalmopathy and some 55 with stable Graves' hyperthyroidism. The paper reports TCR Vbeta CDR3 sequencing of over 130 peripheral blood samples: approximately 41 ophthalmopathy, roughly 80 hyperthyroidism and around 17 progressor patients. Whether ophthalmopathy could be predicted prospectively was tested in an independent validation cohort made up of under 20 hyperthyroidism patients plus 17 patients who later progressed to ophthalmopathy. Once sampling was done, hyperthyroidism patients were given methimazole at a starting dose of 30 mg daily, whereas ophthalmopathy patients were given high-dose intravenous methylprednisolone. The roughly 90 discovery patients were divided at random into training and test sets in a 7:3 ratio. In more than five Graves' hyperthyroidism patients, the study also compared T-cell repertoires from thyroid tissue with T-cell repertoires from blood. What the authors observed across the whole study: Most expanded thyroid clonotypes (frequency above 0.001) were also found in blood, which suggests that blood repertoires may mirror thyroid immune responses. Sample size was not statistically predetermined, and blinding of investigators to group allocation was not performed. During validation, the model predicted progression to ophthalmopathy a median of around 6 months ahead of onset, with almost 71% sensitivity and more than 72% specificity. A model built on a 13 V-J signature distinguished ophthalmopathy from stable hyperthyroidism, reaching approximately 89% sensitivity and 81.08% specificity in cross-validation and 80%/75% in testing.

A patient counted as having stable Graves' hyperthyroidism if no progression to ophthalmopathy occurred over 18 months of follow-up. Hyperthyroidism patients were newly diagnosed, had a disease duration of under 2 months, and were aged 18 to 65 years. Any patient with an uncontrolled infection, another autoimmune disease, pregnancy or lactation was excluded. Diagnoses were based on clinical symptoms, serum thyroxine and TRAb, thyroid ultrasound and orbital computed tomography. Ficoll-Paque density gradient centrifugation was used to isolate PBMCs from around 9.1 ml of fresh peripheral blood. Trizol reagent was used to extract total RNA, and RNA quality was then checked on an Agilent 2100 Bioanalyzer. Amplification of TCR beta CDR3 regions was carried out from RNA transcripts. For the first round of RT-PCR on the TCR CDR3, the HTBI primer set was used together with the Qiagen OneStep RT-PCR kit. A second multiplex PCR round built the libraries, followed by size selection and purification. Sequencing of the libraries was done on an Illumina HiSeq2000 using paired-end 100 bp reads. The published analysis was carried out like this. SOAPnuke was used to process the raw data, removing reads that contained adapters or uncalled bases, had a mean Phred below 15, or lacked an exact match to the constant primer or identifier. High-quality paired reads were merged with COPE v1.2.5, and unique nucleotide sequences were defined as clonotypes. MiTCR v1.1 was used to align clonotypes to the IMGT TRBV, TRBD and TRBJ reference segments. Analysis was restricted to V-J combinations with a frequency above 0.0001, which covered 98% to 99.2% of repertoires. A TCS score was defined as the ratio of F50 (clonal expansion) to E x V (chaos), with BLOSUM62-based TCRdist applied between CDR3 peptides within each V-J. Welch's t-statistics and random forest reduced around 520 V-J features to some 14, which were used in a naive Bayes classifier (R e1071). The public reads were reprocessed in TCRdb via fastp at Q25 and MiXCR, keeping in-frame beta chains. Duplicate CDR3 protein sequences are folded into a single record with the most common DNA and genes. The V and J calls here are based on TCRdb, not the publication. In all, the sample holds about 340,000 distinct CDR3 sequences, and 21% of those were seen once. Over 45% of the sample rests with the top ten.

In this sample, this clonotype turned up a few times. Its antigen has not been determined. No base qualities exist here, and no much larger clone lies one base off it. This TCR was recovered from a woman between 50 and 59 years old with Graves' hyperthyroidism. The sequenced sample was blood.

For the CDR3, the sequence is CASSLLRTGDYGYTF. The DNA sequence is as follows: TGTGCCAGCAGTTTACTAAGGACAGGGGACTATGGCTACACCTTC. Recombination linked TRBV28 to TRBJ1-2, with 9 bases aligning to TRBD1. The CDR1 and CDR2 encoded by the germline V gene are MDHEN and SYDVKM. V lost 2 bases and J lost 3 bases, and the count of bases not matched to a germline gene is 4. From cysteine to phenylalanine, the CDR3 is 15 amino acids long. CDR3 DNA is the only sequence kept; it has 45 bases, read in frame from the first base.